One and the same sample provided the 16 T cell receptor beta chains below, sequenced in a study of a mutant IDH1 vaccine in newly diagnosed glioma. Their specific antigens are unknown. The time point: week 47, end of study. Vaccination used 300 ug of mutant IDH1 20-mer peptide per dose, with topical imiquimod. This table comes from immunoSEQ multiplex PCR, and its TCRdb copy is limited to in-frame clones, with some not included. The repertoire holds approximately 50,000 clones, with roughly four fifths as singletons. The sample was PBMCs, taken from a glioma patient whose treatment included an IDH1 peptide vaccine. The receptors shown here come from a woman aged 45-65 years with glioma.

The count of this clone is one. The rearrangement uses TRBV18 and TRBJ1-1; 7 bases map to TRBD1. The germline V gene has CDR1 KGHSH and CDR2 LQKENI. The CDR3 totals 15 residues. V lost 2 bases, J lost 2 bases, and 5 bases stayed unmatched. CDR3 coding DNA: TGTGCCAGCTCACCATATGCAGGGGGAAACACTGAAGCTTTCTTT. This translates into CASSPYAGGNTEAFF.

The sample holds a few counts of this clone. The V call is TRBV30, the J call TRBJ1-2; D is unresolved. The CDR3 is 14 residues long. V was clipped by 0 bases and J by 0 bases, with 8 bases between them. The germline V gene encodes CDR1 GTSNPN and CDR2 SVGIG (reference sequence). The CDR3 here is CAWSVPTANYGYTF. The CDR3 DNA is TGTGCCTGGAGTGTACCTACGGCTAACTATGGCTACACCTTC.

This clone is a singleton in its sample. This chain joins TRBV6-5 and TRBJ2-3; D might be TRBD1 (5 bases). V was trimmed by 4 bases and J by 2 bases, leaving 13 bases between them. CDR1 and CDR2 from the germline V gene are MNHEY and SVGAGI. The CDR3 has 15 residues. Here the CDR3 reads CASSLARGPTDTQYF. The CDR3 DNA sequence: TGTGCCAGCAGTTTAGCAAGGGGCCCCACAGATACGCAGTATTTT.

The rearrangement uses TRBV5-1 and TRBJ2-5; D may be TRBD2 (5 bases). Trimming left V 4 bases short and J 5 bases short, with 18 bases between. There are 15 residues in the CDR3. Germline CDR1 SGHRS, CDR2 YFSETQ. Written as DNA, the CDR3 is TGCGCCAGCAGCAGGGATGGAAGCTCGGGGGAGACCCAGTACTTC. Its translation is CASSRDGSSGETQYF.

CDR3 region: CASSEPPAGAAGYTF. The CDR3 DNA reads as TGTGCCAGCAGTGAACCACCAGCAGGGGCGGCTGGCTACACCTTC. The V and J genes are TRBV6-1 and TRBJ1-2; D might be TRBD1 (6 bases). The CDR3 length is 15 residues. Trimming took off 2 bases at V and 7 bases at J, with 17 bases between the two ends. Looked up from germline, CDR1 is MNHNS and CDR2 is SASEGT.

This sequence joins TRBV9 and TRBJ1-2; possibly TRBD1 for D (5 bases). Trimming removed 4 bases at V and 4 bases at J, with 20 bases between. CDR1 SGDLS and CDR2 YYNGEE come from the germline V gene. The CDR3 totals 16 residues. CDR3: CASSPSVGGITYGYTF. In nucleotides, the CDR3 is TGTGCCAGCAGCCCGTCGGTTGGGGGGATAACCTATGGCTACACCTTC.

V is TRBV19 and J is TRBJ1-2; D unresolved. Germline V gene sequence: CDR1 LNHDA, CDR2 SQIVND (reference sequence). CDR3 length: 16 residues. Trimming took off 5 bases at V and 4 bases at J, with 20 bases between the two ends. The CDR3 protein is CASSVAGARLIYGYTF. DNA for the CDR3: TGTGCCAGTAGTGTGGCAGGCGCTAGACTTATCTATGGCTACACCTTC.

V usage is TRBV6-4 and J usage is TRBJ2-7; possibly TRBD1 for D (6 bases). Germline CDR1 MRHNA, CDR2 SNTAGT. V lost 1 base and J lost 2, with 12 bases in between. The CDR3 is 15 amino acids. The CDR3 sequence is CASSDYPGAPYEQYF. CDR3 nucleotides: TGTGCCAGCAGTGACTACCCAGGGGCCCCCTACGAGCAGTACTTC.

V and J are TRBV29-1 and TRBJ2-3; TRBD2 agrees at 7 bases. With V trimmed by 4 bases and J by 5 bases, 3 bases remained unmatched. This CDR3 comprises 12 residues. From germline, CDR1 is SQVTM and CDR2 ANQGSEA. The CDR3 region is CSVVGGGDTQYF. DNA of the CDR3: TGCAGCGTTGTGGGGGGGGGAGATACGCAGTATTTT.

The chain links TRBV9 to TRBJ1-6; maybe TRBD1 (5 bases). CDR1 is SGDLS, CDR2 YYNGEE, per germline. CDR3 length: 14 residues. Trimming stripped 2 bases from V and 7 bases from J, with 10 bases between. CDR3 nucleotides: TGTGCCAGCAGCGTGGGAAAGGGGAATTCACCCCTCCACTTT. Amino acids: CASSVGKGNSPLHF.

This clone has just one count. The chain recombines TRBV5-1 with TRBJ1-1; D remains ambiguous. The CDR3 spans 16 residues. Germline lookup yields CDR1 SGHRS and CDR2 YFSETQ. V lost 0 bases and J 0 bases, leaving 12 bases between the germline ends. The CDR3 region has the DNA TGCGCCAGCAGCTTGGCGGTAGGGCAGCTGAACACTGAAGCTTTCTTT. It translates to CASSLAVGQLNTEAFF. Using reference TRBV5-1 and TRBJ1-1 for the parts outside the CDR3, the full variable domain is KAGVTQTPRYLIKTRGQQVTLSCSPISGHRSVSWYQQTPGQGLQFLFEYFSETQRNKGNFPGRFSGRQFSNSRSEMNVSTLELGDSALYLCASSLAVGQLNTEAFFGQGTRLTVV.

As DNA, the CDR3 is TGTGCCAGCAGGAGGACAGACACTGAAGCTTTCTTT. It is translated as CASRRTDTEAFF. The chain couples TRBV6-6 to TRBJ1-1; maybe TRBD1 (6 bases). This CDR3 is built from 12 residues. CDR1 and CDR2 (germline): MNHNY, SVGAGI (reference sequence). V was clipped by 6 bases and J by 3 bases, with 8 bases between them.

The chain uses TRBV5-1 and TRBJ1-4, with 8 positions matching TRBD1. Germline CDR1 and CDR2: SGHRS and YFSETQ. With 4 bases clipped from V and 3 bases from J, the junction kept 5 bases outside the gene matches. The CDR3 is made up of 15 amino acids. This chain's CDR3 is CASSPSGQANEKLFF. CDR3 in DNA: TGCGCCAGCAGCCCTTCGGGACAGGCTAATGAAAAACTGTTTTTT.

The CDR3 nucleotides read TGTGCCAGCAGTGACAGGGACACCGGGGAGCTGTTTTTT. Its protein product is CASSDRDTGELFF. The chain joins TRBV6-6 to TRBJ2-2, with TRBD1 matching 7 bases. Germline values: CDR1 MNHNY, CDR2 SVGAGI (reference sequence). V shed 5 bases, J shed 3 bases, and the junction held 0 bases outside the gene matches. This CDR3 region has 13 residues.

This clone was observed once. The chain couples TRBV19 to TRBJ1-4; 7 bases map to TRBD1. This CDR3 region has 15 residues. The germline gives CDR1 LNHDA, CDR2 SQIVND (reference sequence). The ends lost 9 bases at V and 5 bases at J; junction bases unmatched: 12. For the CDR3, the DNA is TGTGCCAGCCACCACAGGGGTTCGATAAATGAAAAACTGTTTTTT. This translates into CASHHRGSINEKLFF.

CDR3 residues: CASSDSGEPTDTQYF. Written as DNA, the CDR3 is TGTGCCAGCAGTGACTCAGGGGAGCCCACAGATACGCAGTATTTT. The V gene is TRBV6-4, the J gene TRBJ2-3; D possibly matches TRBD1 or TRBD2 (5 bases each). Germline V lookup: CDR1 MRHNA, CDR2 SNTAGT. V was shortened by 0 bases and J by 2 bases, with 9 bases between the two germline ends. The CDR3 extends over 15 amino acids.